A selection of T cell receptor beta chains follows, all from one sample in a study of cytomegalovirus exposure and HLA in healthy donors. The method was immunoSEQ multiplex PCR; TCRdb's version includes in-frame clones alone and lacks a portion of them. The sample lists under 200,000 clones; roughly 89% were seen once. Specimen: PBMCs. These receptors all stem from a woman under 30 in good health and CMV-seropositive. CDR3s include the opening cysteine and the closing phenylalanine or tryptophan. A D gene is named only where the DNA matches it firmly.

V gene	D gene	CDR3 protein
TRBV21-1	.	CASSKGREQYF
TRBV7-9	TRBD2	CASSLSTSDHEQYF
TRBV6-5	TRBD1	CASSYSGIQGAYTQYF
TRBV6-6	TRBD2	CASTDRGGDEQYF
TRBV30	TRBD2	CAWSVAGGPNEQFF
TRBV5-1	.	CASSTPTGNYGYTF
TRBV23-1	.	CASSFSKRQRSSYEQYF
TRBV13	.	CASMRLGSSKSNTEAFF
TRBV18	.	CASSPQGQNTGELFF
TRBV5-1	.	CASSLEEAVNTEAFF
TRBV12-5	.	CASGLHDGELFF
TRBV5-6	.	CASSLWGDSGSYEQYF
TRBV19	TRBD1	CASSIDQRNRGSYQPQHF
TRBV10-2	TRBD1	CASSESSTGGYGYTF
TRBV23-1	.	CASSQSRRRGGTEAFF
TRBV21-1	.	CASSNSVLRDQPQHF
TRBV5-1	TRBD2	CASSPEGTGGTQYF
TRBV7-2	.	CASSLQAASNQPQHF
TRBV7-9	TRBD1	CASSLQRTGTTGELFF
TRBV11-2	TRBD2	CASSFGLAGVGEQYF
TRBV4-2	TRBD2	CASSQGLAGEQYF
TRBV29-1	TRBD1	CSVLSPSTGSGEQYF
TRBV6-5	TRBD1	CASSSNRDRGYTF
TRBV28	TRBD1	CASSKTGQGSWGNTIYF
TRBV29-1	.	CSVLREYGYTF
TRBV10-3	TRBD2	CAISESARREQETQYF
TRBV19	TRBD1	CASSKQPGQGITDTQYF
TRBV2	.	CASSADSYGYTF
TRBV7-6	TRBD1	CASGPRQGIEQFF
TRBV19	.	CASSIGGLVHTGELFF
TRBV6-1	.	CASRDSSYNEQFF
TRBV7-9	.	CASSRRRSEGNEKLFF
TRBV11-3	TRBD1	CASSLESDRDTEAFF
TRBV12-5	.	CASGEGSSYNEQFF
TRBV28	TRBD1	CASRPTGGAYNEQFF
TRBV5-1	.	CASSLNTINYEQYF
TRBV6-4	.	CASSHTRSSYNEQFF
TRBV7-6	.	CASSLIGPRPVSYEQYF
TRBV4-1	TRBD1	CASSQDGQGAPGELFF
TRBV7-3	TRBD2	CASSLASGRSDTQYF
TRBV7-9	TRBD2	CASSQGLAGVFEQFF
TRBV10-1	TRBD2	CASSEAGDYEQYF
TRBV15	TRBD2	CATSRDSGRALNEQFF
TRBV5-4	.	CASSLQGRLNTGELFF
TRBV9	.	CASSVASPGTFYNEQFF
TRBV6-1	.	CASNSRGAFF
TRBV30	.	CAYYRDSGIGYTF
TRBV5-1	.	CASSLGGRGGYEQYF
TRBV27	.	CASSLTGSGTEAFF
TRBV5-1	.	CASSLVGDTYNEQFF
TRBV6-5	.	CASSYVQGTAHNEQFF
TRBV29-1	.	CSVVDRGVNTEAFF
TRBV11-2	.	CASRLVGGTNEKLFF
TRBV28	.	CASSAQGFSSYEQYF
TRBV4-2	.	CASSREETQYF
TRBV30	TRBD1	CAWSGLGGSADEQYF
TRBV4-3	.	CASSQESGKVTGELFF